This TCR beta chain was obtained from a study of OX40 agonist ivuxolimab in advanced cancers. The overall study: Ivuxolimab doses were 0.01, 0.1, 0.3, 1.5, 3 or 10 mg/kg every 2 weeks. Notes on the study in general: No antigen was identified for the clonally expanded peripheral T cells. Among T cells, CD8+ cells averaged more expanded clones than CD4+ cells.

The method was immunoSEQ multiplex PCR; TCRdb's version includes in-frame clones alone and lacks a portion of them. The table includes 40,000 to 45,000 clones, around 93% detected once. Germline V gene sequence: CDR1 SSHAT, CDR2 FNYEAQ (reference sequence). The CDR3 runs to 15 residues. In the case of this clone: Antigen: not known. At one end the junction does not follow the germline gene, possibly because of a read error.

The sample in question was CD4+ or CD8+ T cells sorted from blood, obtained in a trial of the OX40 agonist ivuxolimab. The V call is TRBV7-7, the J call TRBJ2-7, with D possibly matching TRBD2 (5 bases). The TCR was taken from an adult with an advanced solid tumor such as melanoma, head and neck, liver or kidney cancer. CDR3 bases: TGTGCTAGCAGCTTAGGTCCGGGGAGCTCCTACGAGCAGTACTTC. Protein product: CASSLGPGSSYEQYF. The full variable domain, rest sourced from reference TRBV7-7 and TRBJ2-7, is GAGVSQSPRYKVTKRGQDVTLRCDPISSHATLYWYQQALGQGPEFLTYFNYEAQPDKSGLPSDRFSAERPEGSISTLTIQRTEQRDSAMYRCASSLGPGSSYEQYFGPGTRLTVT.